The sequence of this TCR beta chain was determined in a study of OX40 agonist ivuxolimab in advanced cancers. Study outcomes and limitations: Some patients without response likewise showed low normalized clonal expansion. In the 0.1 to 3.0 mg/kg range, CD4+ and CD8+ blood T cells had expanded clonally by week 6.

This CDR3 has 14 amino acids. The germline gives CDR1 LGHNT, CDR2 FRNRAP. V was pared by 1 base and J by 10 bases, with 3 bases of the junction left unmatched. Some clones are missing from TCRdb's copy, which holds only in-frame ones; the method was immunoSEQ multiplex PCR. The sample records approximately 38,000 clones, 92% being singletons. Turning to this clone: Its antigen is undetermined.

This chain uses TRBV12-5 with TRBJ2-2; TRBD1 matches 10 bases. The source of this sequence is an adult with an advanced solid tumor such as melanoma, head and neck, liver or kidney cancer. The sequencing here drew on CD4+ or CD8+ T cells sorted from blood, taken in a trial of the OX40 agonist ivuxolimab. CDR3 sequence reads: CASGLGQGAAELFF. DNA of the CDR3: TGTGCTAGTGGTTTGGGACAGGGGGCTGCGGAGCTGTTTTTT.